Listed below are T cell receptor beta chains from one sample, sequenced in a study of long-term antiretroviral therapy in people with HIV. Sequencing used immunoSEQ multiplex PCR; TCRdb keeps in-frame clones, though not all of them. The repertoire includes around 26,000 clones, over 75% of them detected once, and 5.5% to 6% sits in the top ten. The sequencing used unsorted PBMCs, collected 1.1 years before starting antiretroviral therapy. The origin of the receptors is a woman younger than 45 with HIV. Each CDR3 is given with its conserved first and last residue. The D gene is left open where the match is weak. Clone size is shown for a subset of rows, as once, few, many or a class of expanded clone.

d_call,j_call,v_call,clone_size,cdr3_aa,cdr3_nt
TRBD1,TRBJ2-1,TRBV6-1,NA,CASSGGTDLNEQFF,TGTGCCAGCAGTGGGGGGACAGACCTCAATGAGCAGTTCTTC
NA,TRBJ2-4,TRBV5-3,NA,CARSSLQGPSSLAKNIQYF,TGTGCCAGAAGCTCCTTACAGGGACCCTCGTCCCTAGCCAAAAACATTCAGTACTTC
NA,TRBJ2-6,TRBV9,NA,CASSVEVSGANVLTF,TGTGCCAGCAGCGTAGAAGTCTCTGGGGCCAACGTCCTGACTTTC
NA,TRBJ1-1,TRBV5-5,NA,CASSPWALTEAFF,TGTGCCAGCAGCCCGTGGGCACTCACTGAAGCTTTCTTT
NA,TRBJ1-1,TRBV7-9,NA,CASSLISGRVNTEAFF,TGTGCCAGCAGCTTAATCTCGGGGCGGGTGAACACTGAAGCTTTCTTT
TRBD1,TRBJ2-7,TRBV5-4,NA,CASSSGQGGYEQYF,TGTGCCAGCAGCTCAGGACAGGGGGGCTACGAGCAGTACTTC
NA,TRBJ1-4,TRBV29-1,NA,CSVAGRLNEKLFF,TGCAGCGTGGCGGGACGTCTTAATGAAAAACTGTTTTTT
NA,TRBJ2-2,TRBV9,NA,CASSVGGREGSGELFF,TGTGCCAGCAGCGTAGGGGGACGCGAGGGGTCCGGGGAGCTGTTTTTT
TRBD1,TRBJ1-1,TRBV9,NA,CASSLSDRGLTEAFF,TGTGCCAGCAGCCTCTCGGACAGGGGGCTCACTGAAGCTTTCTTT
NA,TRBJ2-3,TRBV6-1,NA,CASSEFRIHTDTQYF,TGTGCCAGCAGTGAATTCCGGATACACACAGATACGCAGTATTTT
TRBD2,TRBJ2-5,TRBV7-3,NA,CASSLNDGGGGRQETQYF,TGTGCCAGCAGCTTAAATGACGGTGGCGGGGGTAGGCAAGAGACCCAGTACTTC
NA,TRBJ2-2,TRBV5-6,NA,CASSLVREDPNTGELFF,TGTGCCAGCAGCTTGGTCCGAGAAGATCCGAACACCGGGGAGCTGTTTTTT
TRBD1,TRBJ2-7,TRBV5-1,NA,CASSLTGGINEQYF,TGCGCCAGCAGCTTAACAGGGGGTATCAACGAGCAGTACTTC
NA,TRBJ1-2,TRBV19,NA,CASSGTENYGYTF,TGTGCCAGTAGTGGGACGGAGAACTATGGCTACACCTTC
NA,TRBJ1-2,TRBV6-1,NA,CASSLGSNYGYTF,TGTGCCAGCAGTTTGGGCAGTAACTATGGCTACACCTTC
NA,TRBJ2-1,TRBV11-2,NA,CASSLGLYNEQFF,TGTGCCAGCAGCTTGGGTCTCTACAATGAGCAGTTCTTC
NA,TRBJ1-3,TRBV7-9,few,CASSFPSPSSGNTIYF,TGTGCCAGCAGCTTTCCGTCCCCAAGCTCTGGAAACACCATATATTTT
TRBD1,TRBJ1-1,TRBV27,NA,CASSLEGTGGFTEAFF,TGTGCCAGCAGTCTAGAAGGGACAGGGGGTTTCACTGAAGCTTTCTTT
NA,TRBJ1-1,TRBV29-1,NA,CSVQGTEAFF,TGCAGCGTTCAGGGGACTGAAGCTTTCTTT
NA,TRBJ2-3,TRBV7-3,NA,CASSLGADTQYF,TGTGCCAGCAGCTTAGGGGCAGATACGCAGTATTTT
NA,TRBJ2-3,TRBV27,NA,CVPDTQYF,TGTGTCCCAGATACGCAGTATTTT
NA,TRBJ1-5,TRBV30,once,CAWSLRRGSNQPQHF,TGTGCCTGGAGCCTACGAAGAGGGAGCAATCAGCCCCAGCATTTT
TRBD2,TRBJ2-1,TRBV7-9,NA,CASSLARSSGGSNEQFF,TGTGCCAGCAGCTTAGCGCGGAGTAGCGGGGGTAGTAATGAGCAGTTCTTC
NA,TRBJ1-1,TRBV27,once,CASSSPTAGLLEAFF,TGTGCCAGCAGTTCCCCGACGGCGGGTTTGCTCGAAGCTTTCTTT
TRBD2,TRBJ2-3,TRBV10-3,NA,CAITKPGLAGLDTQYF,TGTGCCATCACGAAGCCGGGACTAGCGGGTTTGGATACGCAGTATTTT
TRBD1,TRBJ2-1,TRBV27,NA,CASSIRDSSGNEQFF,TGTGCCAGCAGTATCCGGGACAGTTCGGGCAATGAGCAGTTCTTC
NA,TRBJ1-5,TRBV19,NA,CASSDSGLGQPQHF,TGTGCCAGTTCGGACAGCGGATTGGGTCAGCCCCAGCATTTT
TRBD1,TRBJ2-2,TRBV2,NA,CASSDWTGNSGELFF,TGTGCCAGCAGTGATTGGACAGGGAACTCCGGGGAGCTGTTTTTT
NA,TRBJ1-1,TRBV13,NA,CASSPRTENTEAFF,TGTGCCAGCAGCCCCAGGACAGAGAACACTGAAGCTTTCTTT
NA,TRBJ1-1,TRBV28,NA,CASKMKNTEAFF,TGTGCCAGCAAGATGAAGAACACTGAAGCTTTCTTT
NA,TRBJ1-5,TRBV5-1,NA,CASSLSGVQPQHF,TGCGCCAGCAGCTTGTCAGGGGTTCAGCCCCAGCATTTT
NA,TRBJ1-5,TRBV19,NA,CASSGAALYQPQHF,TGTGCCAGTTCCGGGGCCGCATTATATCAGCCCCAGCATTTT
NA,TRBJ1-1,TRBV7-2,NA,CASSPAQRQGKAFF,TGTGCCAGCAGCCCCGCCCAACGGCAGGGGAAAGCTTTCTTT
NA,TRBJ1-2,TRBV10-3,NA,CAIRPTGDIYGYTF,TGTGCCATCAGACCGACAGGAGACATCTATGGCTACACCTTC
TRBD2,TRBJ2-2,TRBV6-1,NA,CASSDPGLAELSNTGELFF,TGTGCCAGCAGTGACCCGGGACTAGCGGAACTCAGTAACACCGGGGAGCTGTTTTTT
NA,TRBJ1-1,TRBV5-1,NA,CASSSFLGDTEAFF,TGCGCCAGCAGCTCCTTTCTTGGGGACACTGAAGCTTTCTTT
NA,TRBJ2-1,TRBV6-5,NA,CASEVTYGGYNEQFF,TGTGCCAGCGAAGTGACATATGGGGGGTACAATGAGCAGTTCTTC
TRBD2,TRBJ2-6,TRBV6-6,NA,CANLAGGPGANVLTF,TGTGCCAATCTAGCGGGGGGGCCTGGGGCCAACGTCCTGACTTTC
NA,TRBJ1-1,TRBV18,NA,CASSSSQNTEAFF,TGTGCCAGCTCATCCAGTCAGAACACTGAAGCTTTCTTT
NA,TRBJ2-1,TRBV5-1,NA,CASSLGGSYNEQFF,TGCGCCAGCAGCTTGGGTGGTTCCTACAATGAGCAGTTCTTC
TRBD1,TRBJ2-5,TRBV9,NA,CASSYGTGGMETQYF,TGTGCCAGCAGCTACGGGACAGGGGGTATGGAGACCCAGTACTTC
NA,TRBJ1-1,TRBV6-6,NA,CASSFDTEAFF,TGTGCCAGCAGTTTTGACACTGAAGCTTTCTTT
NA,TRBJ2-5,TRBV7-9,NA,CASSLEGHQETQYF,TGTGCCAGCAGCTTAGAGGGACACCAAGAGACCCAGTACTTC
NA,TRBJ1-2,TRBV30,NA,CAWSEGVNYGYTF,TGTGCCTGGAGTGAGGGCGTTAACTATGGCTACACCTTC
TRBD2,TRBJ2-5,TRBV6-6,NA,CATHNPRRGVETQYF,TGTGCCACCCACAACCCAAGACGGGGGGTGGAGACCCAGTACTTC
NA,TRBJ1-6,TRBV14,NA,CASSDWDDRDTLHF,TGTGCCAGCAGCGATTGGGACGACCGAGATACCCTCCACTTT
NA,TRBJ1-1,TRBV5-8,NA,CASSLKHTGREAFF,TGTGCCAGCAGCCTCAAACATACGGGACGGGAAGCTTTCTTT
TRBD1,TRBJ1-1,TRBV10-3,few,CAISQGQGNTEAFF,TGTGCCATCAGCCAGGGACAGGGGAACACTGAAGCTTTCTTT